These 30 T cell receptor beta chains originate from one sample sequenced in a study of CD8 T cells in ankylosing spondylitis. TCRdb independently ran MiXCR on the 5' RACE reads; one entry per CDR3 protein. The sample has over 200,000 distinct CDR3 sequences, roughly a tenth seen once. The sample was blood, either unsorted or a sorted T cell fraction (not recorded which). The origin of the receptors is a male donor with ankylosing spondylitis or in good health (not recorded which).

The CDR3 region is CASSQPGQGTEQYF. The CDR3 nucleotides read TGTGCCAGCAGCCAGCCGGGACAGGGAACCGAGCAGTACTTC. The rearrangement links TRBV3-1 to TRBJ2-7, with 9 bases matching TRBD1. V lost 3 bases to trimming and J lost 6 bases; unmatched junction nucleotides: 6. There are 14 residues in the CDR3. Per the germline V gene, CDR1 is LGHDT and CDR2 is YNNKEL (reference sequence).

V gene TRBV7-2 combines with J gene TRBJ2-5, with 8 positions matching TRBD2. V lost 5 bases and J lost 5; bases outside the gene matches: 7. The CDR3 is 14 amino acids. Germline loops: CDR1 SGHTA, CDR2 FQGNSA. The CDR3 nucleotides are TGTGCCAGCAGCCCCCGACTAGCGATGGAGACCCAGTACTTC. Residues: CASSPRLAMETQYF.

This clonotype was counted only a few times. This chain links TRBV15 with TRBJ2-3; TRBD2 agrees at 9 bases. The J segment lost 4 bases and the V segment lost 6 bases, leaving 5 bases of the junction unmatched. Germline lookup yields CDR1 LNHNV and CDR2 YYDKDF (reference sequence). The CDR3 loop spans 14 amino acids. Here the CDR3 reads CATRGTSKPDTQYF. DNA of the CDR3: TGTGCCACCAGAGGGACTAGCAAACCAGATACGCAGTATTTT.

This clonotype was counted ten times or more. CDR3 DNA sequence: TGTGCCAGTAAGGAACCGGGACAGGGGTTCAATCAGCCCCAGCATTTT. Translated: CASKEPGQGFNQPQHF. This chain connects TRBV28 to TRBJ1-5; 10 bases are shared with TRBD1. The V gene's germline CDR1 is MDHEN and CDR2 SYDVKM. This CDR3 has 16 residues. V trimming: 9 bases; J trimming: 3 bases; junction bases outside the gene matches: 11.

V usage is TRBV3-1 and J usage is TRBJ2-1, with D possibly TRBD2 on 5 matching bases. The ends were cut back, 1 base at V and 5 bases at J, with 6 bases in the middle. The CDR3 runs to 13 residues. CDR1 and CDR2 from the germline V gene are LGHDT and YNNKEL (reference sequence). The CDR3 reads CASSQVGDNEQFF. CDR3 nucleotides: TGTGCCAGCAGCCAAGTGGGAGACAATGAGCAGTTCTTC.

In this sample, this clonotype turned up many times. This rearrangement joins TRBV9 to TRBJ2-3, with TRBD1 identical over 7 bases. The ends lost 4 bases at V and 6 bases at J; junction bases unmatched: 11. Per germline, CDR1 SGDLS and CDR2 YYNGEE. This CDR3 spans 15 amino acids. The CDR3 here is CASSSRQGNMDTQYF. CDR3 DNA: TGTGCCAGCAGCTCCCGACAGGGAAATATGGATACGCAGTATTTT. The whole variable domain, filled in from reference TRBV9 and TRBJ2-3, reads DSGVTQTPKHLITATGQRVTLRCSPRSGDLSVYWYQQSLDQGLQFLIQYYNGEERAKGNILERFSAQQFPDLHSELNLSSLELGDSALYFCASSSRQGNMDTQYFGPGTRLTVL.

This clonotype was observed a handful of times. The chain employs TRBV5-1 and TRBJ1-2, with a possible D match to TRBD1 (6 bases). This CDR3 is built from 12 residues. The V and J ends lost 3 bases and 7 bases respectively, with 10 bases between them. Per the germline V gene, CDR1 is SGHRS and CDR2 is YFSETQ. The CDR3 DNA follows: TGCGCCAGCAGCTGGGGGGCTGGTGGCTACACCTTC. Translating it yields CASSWGAGGYTF.

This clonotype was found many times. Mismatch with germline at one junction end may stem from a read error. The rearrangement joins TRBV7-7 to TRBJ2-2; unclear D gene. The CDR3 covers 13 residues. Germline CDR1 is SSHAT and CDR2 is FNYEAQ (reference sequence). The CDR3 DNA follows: TGCGCCAGCAGCTTTTCGGGTTCCGGGGAGCTGTTTTTT. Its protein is CASSFSGSGELFF.

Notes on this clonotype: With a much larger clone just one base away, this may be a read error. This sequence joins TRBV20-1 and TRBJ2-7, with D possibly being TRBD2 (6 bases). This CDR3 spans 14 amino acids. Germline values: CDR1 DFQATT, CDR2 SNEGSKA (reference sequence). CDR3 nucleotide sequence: TGCGGTGCTAATCTAGCGCTGAGCTCCTACGAGCAGTACTTC. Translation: CGANLALSSYEQYF.

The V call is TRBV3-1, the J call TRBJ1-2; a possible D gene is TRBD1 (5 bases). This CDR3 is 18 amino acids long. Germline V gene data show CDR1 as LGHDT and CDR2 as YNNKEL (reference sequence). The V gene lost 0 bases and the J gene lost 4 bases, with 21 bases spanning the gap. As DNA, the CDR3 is TGTGCCAGCAGCCAAGATATATACTTGGGACCCATGATCTATGGCTACACCTTC. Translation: CASSQDIYLGPMIYGYTF.

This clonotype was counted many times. CDR3 loop: CASSLSLTNEQFF. CDR3 DNA sequence: TGTGCCAGCAGCCTCTCATTAACCAATGAGCAGTTCTTC. The V call is TRBV9, the J call TRBJ2-1, with D hard to call. Germline V lookup: CDR1 SGDLS, CDR2 YYNGEE. The CDR3 is 13 amino acids. Trimming left V 4 bases short and J 6 bases short, with 11 bases between.

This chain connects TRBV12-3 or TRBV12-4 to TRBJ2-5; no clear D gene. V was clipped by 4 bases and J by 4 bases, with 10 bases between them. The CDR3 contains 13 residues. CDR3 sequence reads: CASSYGPSETQYF. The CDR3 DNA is TGTGCCAGCAGTTATGGGCCTTCAGAGACCCAGTACTTC.

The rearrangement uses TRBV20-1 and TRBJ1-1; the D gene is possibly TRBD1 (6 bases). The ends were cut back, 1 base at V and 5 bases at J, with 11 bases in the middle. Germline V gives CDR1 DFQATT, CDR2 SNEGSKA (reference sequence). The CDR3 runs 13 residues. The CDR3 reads CSARGTVRTEAFF. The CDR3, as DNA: TGCAGTGCTAGAGGGACAGTTCGGACTGAAGCTTTCTTT.

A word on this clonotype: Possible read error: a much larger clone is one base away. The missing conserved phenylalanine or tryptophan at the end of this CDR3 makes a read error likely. Here the CDR3 reads CASSVQGGNEKLFS. CDR3 bases: TGTGCCAGCAGCGTCCAGGGAGGGAATGAAAAACTGTTTTCT. The chain couples TRBV7-9 to TRBJ1-4, with D perhaps TRBD1 (5 bases). CDR1 SEHNR and CDR2 FQNEAQ come from the germline V gene (reference sequence). The V end was cut by 5 bases, the J end by 5 bases, with 12 bases between. The CDR3 is 14 residues long.

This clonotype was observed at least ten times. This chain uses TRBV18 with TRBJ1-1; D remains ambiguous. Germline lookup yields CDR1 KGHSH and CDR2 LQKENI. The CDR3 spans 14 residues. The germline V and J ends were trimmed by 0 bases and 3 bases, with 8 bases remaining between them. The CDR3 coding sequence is TGTGCCAGCTCACCACCCCGGGAGGACACTGAAGCTTTCTTT. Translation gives CASSPPREDTEAFF.

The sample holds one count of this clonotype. CDR3 in amino acids: CASSLSGRGARTDTQYF. DNA of the CDR3: TGTGCCAGCAGTTTATCCGGGCGGGGGGCCCGCACAGATACGCAGTATTTT. The V call is TRBV28, the J call TRBJ2-3; 8 nucleotides line up with TRBD2. The V and J ends lost 1 base and 1 base, in that order; junction bases with no gene match: 7. Germline CDR1 and CDR2: MDHEN and SYDVKM. The CDR3 is 17 amino acids.

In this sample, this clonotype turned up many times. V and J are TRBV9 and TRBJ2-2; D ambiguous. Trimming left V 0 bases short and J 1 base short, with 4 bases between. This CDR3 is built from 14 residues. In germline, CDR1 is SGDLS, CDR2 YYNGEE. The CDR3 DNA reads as TGTGCCAGCAGCGTAGCCAGGAACACCGGGGAGCTGTTTTTT. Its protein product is CASSVARNTGELFF.

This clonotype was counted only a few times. This chain's CDR3 is CATSRAERGPFDEQYF. In DNA form, the CDR3 reads TGTGCCACCAGCAGAGCCGAACGAGGACCCTTCGACGAGCAGTACTTC. The chain links TRBV15 to TRBJ2-7; no reliable D call. V dropped 1 base and J dropped 5 bases, with 18 bases sitting between them. The CDR3 contains 16 residues. The germline gives CDR1 LNHNV, CDR2 YYDKDF (reference sequence).

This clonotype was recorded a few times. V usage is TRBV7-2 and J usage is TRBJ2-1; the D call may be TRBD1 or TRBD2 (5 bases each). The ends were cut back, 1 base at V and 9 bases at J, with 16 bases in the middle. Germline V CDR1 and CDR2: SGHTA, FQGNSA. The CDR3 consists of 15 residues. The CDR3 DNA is TGTGCCAGCAGCTTAGTGTCGGGTCCGGGGCGTGAGCAGTTCTTC. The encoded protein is CASSLVSGPGREQFF. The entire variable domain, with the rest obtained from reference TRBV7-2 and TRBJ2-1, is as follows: GAGVSQSPSNKVTEKGKDVELRCDPISGHTALYWYRQSLGQGLEFLIYFQGNSAPDKSGLPSDRFSAERTGGSVSTLTIQRTQQEDSAVYLCASSLVSGPGREQFFGPGTRLTVL.

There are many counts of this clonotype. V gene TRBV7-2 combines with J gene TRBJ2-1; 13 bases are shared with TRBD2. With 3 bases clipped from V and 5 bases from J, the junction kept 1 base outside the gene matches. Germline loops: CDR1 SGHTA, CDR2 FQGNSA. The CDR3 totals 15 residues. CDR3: CASSLTSGGHNEQFF. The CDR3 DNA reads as TGTGCCAGCAGCTTGACTAGCGGGGGGCACAATGAGCAGTTCTTC.

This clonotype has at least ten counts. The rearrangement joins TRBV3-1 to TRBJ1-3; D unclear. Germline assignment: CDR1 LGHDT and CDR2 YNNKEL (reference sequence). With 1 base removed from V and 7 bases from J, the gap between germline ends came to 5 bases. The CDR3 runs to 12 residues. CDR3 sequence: CASSQGANTIYF. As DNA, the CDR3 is TGTGCCAGCAGCCAAGGGGCTAACACCATATATTTT. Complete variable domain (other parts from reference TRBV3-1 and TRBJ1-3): DTAVSQTPKYLVTQMGNDKSIKCEQNLGHDTMYWYKQDSKKFLKIMFSYNNKELIINETVPNRFSPKSPDKAHLNLHINSLELGDSAVYFCASSQGANTIYFGEGSWLTVV.

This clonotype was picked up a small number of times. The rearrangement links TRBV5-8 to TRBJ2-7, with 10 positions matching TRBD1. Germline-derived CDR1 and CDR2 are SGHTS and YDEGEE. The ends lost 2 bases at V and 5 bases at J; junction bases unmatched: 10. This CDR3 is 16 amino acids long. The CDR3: CASSFPPGTGVNEQYF. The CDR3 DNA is TGTGCCAGCAGCTTTCCGCCGGGGACAGGGGTAAACGAGCAGTACTTC.

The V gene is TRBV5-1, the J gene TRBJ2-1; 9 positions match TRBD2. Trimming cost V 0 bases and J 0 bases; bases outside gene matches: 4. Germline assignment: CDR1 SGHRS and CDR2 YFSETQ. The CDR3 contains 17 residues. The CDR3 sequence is CASSLGLAESSYNEQFF. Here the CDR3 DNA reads TGCGCCAGCAGCTTGGGACTAGCGGAAAGCTCCTACAATGAGCAGTTCTTC.

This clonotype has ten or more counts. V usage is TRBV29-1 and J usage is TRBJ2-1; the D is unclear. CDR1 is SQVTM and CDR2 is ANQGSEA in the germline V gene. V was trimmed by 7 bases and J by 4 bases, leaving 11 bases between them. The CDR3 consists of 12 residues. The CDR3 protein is CSGDWGYNEQFF. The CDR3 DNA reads TGCAGCGGGGATTGGGGTTACAATGAGCAGTTCTTC.

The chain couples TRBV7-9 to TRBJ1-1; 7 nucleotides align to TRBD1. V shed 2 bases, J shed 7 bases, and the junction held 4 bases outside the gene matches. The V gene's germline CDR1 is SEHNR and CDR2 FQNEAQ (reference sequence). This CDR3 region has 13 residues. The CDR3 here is CASSLTQGFEAFF. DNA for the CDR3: TGTGCCAGCAGCTTAACACAGGGGTTTGAAGCTTTCTTT.

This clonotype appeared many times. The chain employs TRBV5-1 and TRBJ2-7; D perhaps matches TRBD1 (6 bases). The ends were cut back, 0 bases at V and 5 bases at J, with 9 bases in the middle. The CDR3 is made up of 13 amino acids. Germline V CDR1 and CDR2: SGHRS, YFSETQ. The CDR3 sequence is CASSLDRANEQYF. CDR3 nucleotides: TGCGCCAGCAGCTTGGACAGGGCCAACGAGCAGTACTTC.

In DNA form, the CDR3 reads TGTGCCAGCAGCGATAGGGTTTCAGAGACCCAGTACTTC. Encoded protein: CASSDRVSETQYF. The chain uses TRBV7-2 and TRBJ2-5, with D hard to call. This CDR3 has 13 residues. Germline V gene sequence: CDR1 SGHTA, CDR2 FQGNSA. V dropped 5 bases and J dropped 4 bases, with 11 bases sitting between them.

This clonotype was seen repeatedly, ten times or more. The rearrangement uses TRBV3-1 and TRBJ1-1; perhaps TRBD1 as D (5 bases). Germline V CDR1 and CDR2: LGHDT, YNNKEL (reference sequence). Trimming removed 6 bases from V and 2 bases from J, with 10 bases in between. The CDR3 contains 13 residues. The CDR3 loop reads CASRPDSNTEAFF. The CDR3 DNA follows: TGTGCCAGCAGACCTGACAGTAACACTGAAGCTTTCTTT.

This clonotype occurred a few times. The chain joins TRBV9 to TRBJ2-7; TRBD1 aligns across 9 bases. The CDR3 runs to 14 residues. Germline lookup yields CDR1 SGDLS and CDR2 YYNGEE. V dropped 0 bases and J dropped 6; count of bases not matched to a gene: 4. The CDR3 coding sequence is TGTGCCAGCAGCGTAGGGACAGGGGAATTCGAGCAGTACTTC. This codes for CASSVGTGEFEQYF.

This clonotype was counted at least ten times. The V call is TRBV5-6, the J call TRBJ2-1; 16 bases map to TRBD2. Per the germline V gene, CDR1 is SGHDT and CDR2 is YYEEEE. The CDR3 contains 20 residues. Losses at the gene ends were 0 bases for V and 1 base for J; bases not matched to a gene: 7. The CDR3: CASSLEKGTSGGASYNEQFF. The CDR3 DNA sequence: TGTGCCAGCAGCTTGGAAAAGGGGACTAGCGGGGGGGCTTCCTACAATGAGCAGTTCTTC.